This T cell receptor (beta chain) is drawn from a study of long-term antiretroviral therapy in people with HIV. Samples held 1-10 million cryopreserved PBMC before DNA extraction. The germline V gene encodes CDR1 MNHNS and CDR2 SASEGT. V shed 4 bases and J 7 bases; nucleotides not matched to a gene: 10. The CDR3 runs 16 residues. This clone has a handful of counts. Its matching antigen is unknown. At survey level, the immunoSEQ assay was run in its v3.0 version. Libraries were prepared by immunoSEQ multiplex PCR; TCRdb keeps only in-frame clonotypes and omits some of them. The profile covers 24,000 or so clones, with roughly 96% appearing a single time and roughly 2.4% taken by the ten largest. Study observations and caveats: An increase in diversity followed ART, yet levels stayed below transplant donor controls. ART adherence was not documented, and neither viral resistance nor therapy changes had any data. Pre-ART-expanded clones dominated the repertoire at all time points.

This TCR came from a woman in her forties or fifties with HIV. The chain couples TRBV6-1 to TRBJ2-2; 9 bases agree with TRBD2. The specimen comprised unsorted PBMCs, sampled just over 4.8 years after starting antiretroviral therapy. CDR3 loop: CASSVASGIGGGELFF. The CDR3 DNA reads TGTGCCAGCAGTGTGGCTAGCGGGATTGGGGGCGGGGAGCTGTTTTTT.